This passage covers 26 T cell receptor beta chains from one sample sequenced in a study of blood T cell repertoires in COVID-19. Sequencing was performed with immunoSEQ multiplex PCR; in TCRdb, only in-frame clones are kept and a portion is missing. This table has roughly 71,000 clones, roughly 89% appearing once. Sequencing was done on a sample of peripheral blood. The receptors shown here come from a man aged 25-40 years with acute or convalescent COVID-19.

This clone has just a few counts. The chain recombines TRBV4-2 with TRBJ1-2, with D perhaps TRBD1 (5 bases). Trimming shortened V by 0 bases and J by 5 bases, and 13 bases separated the two germline ends. Germline assignment: CDR1 LGHNA and CDR2 YNFKEQ. The CDR3 has 15 residues. The CDR3 sequence: CASSQERRGEYGYTF. CDR3 nucleotide sequence: TGTGCCAGCAGCCAAGAACGAAGGGGCGAGTATGGCTACACCTTC.

V is TRBV3-1 (or the pseudogene TRBV3-2) and J is TRBJ2-7, with D perhaps matching TRBD2 (6 bases). Germline lookup yields CDR1 LGHDT and CDR2 YNNKEL (reference sequence). V lost 1 base and J lost 2, with 9 bases in between. The CDR3 runs to 14 residues. This CDR3 reads CASSQGTNTYEQYF. The CDR3 coding sequence is TGTGCCAGCAGCCAAGGGACTAATACCTACGAGCAGTACTTC.

This clone has only a few counts. The chain combines TRBV5-6 with TRBJ2-7; maybe TRBD2 (5 bases). This CDR3 spans 15 amino acids. Trimming cost V 2 bases and J 7 bases, with 19 bases left between them. Germline V gives CDR1 SGHDT, CDR2 YYEEEE. CDR3 residues: CASSFRAGTGMEQYF. Here the CDR3 DNA reads TGTGCCAGCAGCTTTAGGGCGGGTACTGGAATGGAGCAGTACTTC.

The chain has TRBV4-3 and TRBJ1-2, with 10 positions matching TRBD1. J lost 3 bases, V lost 0 bases, and 13 bases had no gene match. Per germline, CDR1 LGHNA and CDR2 YSLEER. CDR3 length equals 19 residues. CDR3 residues: CASSQDLGGTGALHYGYTF. CDR3 coding DNA: TGCGCCAGCAGCCAAGATCTAGGTGGGACAGGGGCCCTCCACTATGGCTACACCTTC.

The chain carries TRBV2 and TRBJ1-1; no reliable D call. Germline lookup yields CDR1 SNHLY and CDR2 FYNNEI. The CDR3 runs to 14 residues. The germline V and J ends were trimmed by 4 bases and 0 bases, with 9 bases remaining between them. CDR3 nucleotide sequence: TGTGCCAGCAGTGGCGCGGAATTGAACACTGAAGCTTTCTTT. This encodes CASSGAELNTEAFF.

The rearrangement joins TRBV20-1 to TRBJ2-3, with D unresolved. CDR3 length: 11 amino acids. Per germline, CDR1 DFQATT and CDR2 SNEGSKA (reference sequence). The V end was cut by 4 bases, the J end by 4 bases, with 6 bases between. DNA of the CDR3: TGCAGTGCTATTTCTGCAGATACGCAGTATTTT. Residues: CSAISADTQYF.

The rearrangement joins TRBV29-1 to TRBJ2-7, with 7 bases that match TRBD2. From germline, CDR1 is SQVTM and CDR2 ANQGSEA. V shed 6 bases and J 1 base; nucleotides not matched to a gene: 12. This CDR3 is built from 15 residues. Written as DNA, the CDR3 is TGCAGCGTCCGATCGGGCGGGAGTCATTCCTACGAGCAGTACTTC. Translated, it gives CSVRSGGSHSYEQYF.

The rearrangement links TRBV6-5 to TRBJ1-4; a possible D gene is TRBD1 (5 bases). The CDR3 is 14 amino acids. The V gene lost 8 bases and the J gene lost 7 bases, with 17 bases spanning the gap. Germline V gives CDR1 MNHEY, CDR2 SVGAGI. Here the CDR3 DNA reads TGTGCCAGCGGGGCCGGGGGGTTAGGTGAAAAACTGTTTTTT. Amino acids: CASGAGGLGEKLFF.

This rearrangement joins TRBV5-1 to TRBJ1-1; the D gene is possibly TRBD1 (6 bases). The V end lost 4 bases, the J end lost 8 bases, and 18 bases lay between the germline ends. The CDR3 extends over 14 amino acids. From germline, CDR1 is SGHRS and CDR2 YFSETQ. For the CDR3, the DNA is TGCGCCAGCAGCCAAATTCCCCGACAGGAAGAAGCTTTCTTT. This translates into CASSQIPRQEEAFF.

The V and J genes are TRBV20-1 and TRBJ1-1, with unresolved D. CDR3 length equals 11 residues. Germline assignment: CDR1 DFQATT and CDR2 SNEGSKA (reference sequence). The V end lost 3 bases, the J end lost 1 base, and 3 bases lay between the germline ends. The CDR3 is CSASGNTEAFF. Here the CDR3 DNA reads TGCAGTGCTAGCGGGAACACTGAAGCTTTCTTT.

The rearrangement links TRBV7-2 to TRBJ2-7; 7 bases line up with TRBD2. This CDR3 comprises 14 residues. Trimming took 2 bases from V and 7 from J; bases not matched to a gene: 8. The germline CDR1 and CDR2 sequences are SGHTA and FQGNSA. This CDR3 reads CASSLRWEGVEQYF. The CDR3 DNA follows: TGTGCCAGCAGCTTAAGGTGGGAGGGCGTTGAGCAGTACTTC. Full variable domain (outside the CDR3, taken from reference TRBV7-2 and TRBJ2-7): GAGVSQSPSNKVTEKGKDVELRCDPISGHTALYWYRQSLGQGLEFLIYFQGNSAPDKSGLPSDRFSAERTGGSVSTLTIQRTQQEDSAVYLCASSLRWEGVEQYFGPGTRLTVT.

The chain combines TRBV19 with TRBJ1-5; D is perhaps TRBD1 (5 bases). Germline CDR1 is LNHDA and CDR2 is SQIVND (reference sequence). The CDR3 is made up of 13 amino acids. V lost 7 bases to trimming and J lost 0 bases, with 7 bases between them. CDR3 in amino acids: CASMGLSNQPQHF. In nucleotides, the CDR3 is TGTGCCAGTATGGGGCTTAGCAATCAGCCCCAGCATTTT.

This clone was detected only a few times. V is TRBV7-2 and J is TRBJ2-7; the match to TRBD2 covers 10 bases. Per the germline V gene, CDR1 is SGHTA and CDR2 is FQGNSA. The trim removed 0 bases at V and 5 bases at J, leaving 4 bases unmatched. CDR3 size: 15 residues. In DNA form, the CDR3 reads TGTGCCAGCAGCTTAGCCCTAGCGGGAGCAAACGAGCAGTACTTC. Its protein product is CASSLALAGANEQYF.

This chain links TRBV10-1 with TRBJ1-1; 8 bases match TRBD1. Germline V gene data show CDR1 as WNHNN and CDR2 as SYGVQD (reference sequence). The junction had 2 bases not matched to a gene; V was cut back by 7 bases and J by 1 base. CDR3 length equals 13 residues. The CDR3 nucleotides are TGCGCCAGCAAGACAGGGGAGAACACTGAAGCTTTCTTT. The encoded protein is CASKTGENTEAFF.

The chain recombines TRBV28 with TRBJ1-1; D gene ambiguous. The germline V gene has CDR1 MDHEN and CDR2 SYDVKM. This CDR3 comprises 14 residues. V gave up 1 base and J gave up 6 bases, with 12 bases separating them. CDR3 coding DNA: TGTGCCAGCAGTTTATCAGGAGGTCAGCCTGAAGCTTTCTTT. Its translation is CASSLSGGQPEAFF. Full variable domain (missing parts from reference TRBV28 and TRBJ1-1): DVKVTQSSRYLVKRTGEKVFLECVQDMDHENMFWYRQDPGLGLRLIYFSYDVKMKEKGDIPEGYSVSREKKERFSLILESASTNQTSMYLCASSLSGGQPEAFFGQGTRLTVV.

The chain uses TRBV4-1 and TRBJ1-6, with D possibly TRBD1 on 6 matching bases. The CDR3 length is 15 residues. Germline V gives CDR1 MGHRA, CDR2 YSYEKL. V lost 4 bases and J 3 bases, leaving 10 bases between the germline ends. CDR3: CASSPRDNYNSPLHF. CDR3 bases: TGCGCCAGCAGCCCCCGGGACAACTATAATTCACCCCTCCACTTT.

V and J are TRBV7-9 and TRBJ1-2, with 8 bases fitting TRBD1. CDR1 SEHNR and CDR2 FQNEAQ come from the germline V gene (reference sequence). V lost 5 bases to trimming and J lost 5 bases; unmatched junction nucleotides: 16. The CDR3 totals 17 residues. The CDR3 sequence: CASSPTGDSLLWYGYTF. CDR3 DNA sequence: TGTGCCAGCAGCCCGACAGGGGATAGTTTATTATGGTATGGCTACACCTTC.

V is TRBV19 and J is TRBJ2-3; TRBD2 agrees at 11 bases. The germline CDR1 and CDR2 sequences are LNHDA and SQIVND (reference sequence). There are 15 residues in the CDR3. V lost 6 bases to trimming and J lost 3 bases; unmatched junction nucleotides: 5. CDR3 region: CASRTTSGGTDTQYF. CDR3 DNA sequence: TGTGCCAGTAGGACAACTAGCGGGGGAACAGATACGCAGTATTTT.

The rearrangement uses TRBV24-1 and TRBJ1-1; no clear D. Per germline, CDR1 KGHDR and CDR2 SFDVKD. The CDR3 consists of 13 residues. V was clipped by 3 bases and J by 4 bases, with 8 bases between them. In DNA, the CDR3 is TGTGCCACCAGTGATGGCATTGGCACTGAAGCTTTCTTT. Its translation: CATSDGIGTEAFF.

J is TRBJ2-7 and V is TRBV30, with D unclear. The length of the CDR3 is 13 residues. The V and J ends lost 4 bases and 9 bases respectively, with 19 bases between them. CDR1 is GTSNPN, CDR2 SVGIG, per germline (reference sequence). CDR3 DNA sequence: TGTGCCTGGACGCGCGATGCCCCCAATTTGCAGTACTTC. Residues: CAWTRDAPNLQYF.

This clone was recorded once. The genes are TRBV19 and TRBJ1-5; D remains unclear. Germline CDR1 and CDR2: LNHDA and SQIVND (reference sequence). V was cut by 5 bases and J by 0 bases, with 5 bases left in between. The CDR3 runs 13 residues. The CDR3 DNA follows: TGTGCCAGTAGTGAGAATAGCAATCAGCCCCAGCATTTT. It is translated as CASSENSNQPQHF.

The CDR3 sequence is CSASLSALAGSYNEQFF. The DNA for the CDR3 is TGCAGTGCTAGTTTGTCCGCTCTAGCGGGCTCCTACAATGAGCAGTTCTTC. This sequence joins TRBV20-1 and TRBJ2-1; 8 bases are shared with TRBD2. Germline CDR1 DFQATT, CDR2 SNEGSKA (reference sequence). J gave up 0 bases and V 3 bases, and 10 bases lay outside the gene matches. CDR3 length equals 17 residues.

This clone has only a few counts. The genes are TRBV4-1 and TRBJ1-4; D ambiguous. The CDR3 sequence is 12 residues long. Per the germline V gene, CDR1 is MGHRA and CDR2 is YSYEKL. Trimming left V 3 bases short and J 5 bases short, with 4 bases between. The CDR3 nucleotides are TGCGCCAGCAGCCAGCTAAATGAAAAACTGTTTTTT. Its protein is CASSQLNEKLFF.

This CDR3 reads CASSPPPLLMGGDTQYF. The CDR3 DNA follows: TGTGCCAGCTCACCACCGCCCCTCCTTATGGGAGGCGATACGCAGTATTTT. V and J are TRBV18 and TRBJ2-3; TRBD2 might be the D (6 bases). The CDR3 has 17 residues. The ends were cut back, 0 bases at V and 6 bases at J, with 19 bases in the middle. The germline CDR1 and CDR2 sequences are KGHSH and LQKENI.

The chain employs TRBV3-1 (or the pseudogene TRBV3-2) and TRBJ1-1; D not resolved. The V end was cut by 3 bases, the J end by 5 bases, with 10 bases between. Per germline, CDR1 LGHDT and CDR2 YNNKEL (reference sequence). This CDR3 contains 13 residues. CDR3 sequence: CASSHEQRTEAFF. As DNA, the CDR3 is TGTGCCAGCAGCCATGAGCAACGTACTGAAGCTTTCTTT.

The V and J genes are TRBV6-1 and TRBJ2-7; 8 bases line up with TRBD1. The germline V gene encodes CDR1 MNHNS and CDR2 SASEGT. J lost 1 base, V lost 1 base, and 9 bases had no gene match. CDR3 length equals 17 residues. The CDR3 sequence: CASSEVRKGQGSYEQYF. For the CDR3, the DNA is TGTGCCAGCAGTGAAGTTCGCAAAGGACAGGGATCCTACGAGCAGTACTTC.